These T cell receptor beta chains were read from a single sample in a study of cytomegalovirus exposure and HLA in healthy donors. Method: immunoSEQ multiplex PCR; TCRdb's copy keeps in-frame clones and lacks some. The table shows approximately 190,000 clones, with around 85% occurring only once. The sequencing sample was made of PBMCs. The source is a man between 40 and 49 years old in good health and CMV-seropositive. The CDR3 runs from the conserved cysteine through the conserved F or W. A D gene is named only where the DNA matches it firmly. Size values are once, few and many counts, or a class for expanded clones, and some rows have none.

CASSPPPGQGASEQYF	TGTGCCAGCAGCCCGCCACCGGGACAGGGGGCGAGCGAGCAGTACTTC	TRBD1	NA	TRBV7-6	TRBJ2-7
CASSLGTGGATDTQYF	TGTGCCAGCAGCTTAGGGACAGGGGGCGCGACAGATACGCAGTATTTT	TRBD1	few	TRBV7-6	TRBJ2-3
CASSLGGQVNQPQHF	TGTGCCAGCAGCTTAGGGGGACAGGTCAATCAGCCCCAGCATTTT	TRBD1	NA	TRBV11-2	TRBJ1-5
CASSSHRDYTVEQYF	TGTGCCAGCAGCTCCCACCGGGACTATACCGTGGAGCAGTACTTC	TRBD2	once	TRBV5-6	TRBJ2-5
CASSSRDKTYEQYF	TGTGCCAGCAGCTCCCGGGACAAGACCTACGAGCAGTACTTC	NA	NA	TRBV7-9	TRBJ2-7
CASSLEGARETQYF	TGTGCCAGCAGCTTAGAGGGGGCCCGGGAGACCCAGTACTTC	TRBD1	NA	TRBV7-2	TRBJ2-5
CASSQRLAGEETQYF	TGTGCCAGCAGCCAGAGACTAGCGGGGGAAGAGACCCAGTACTTC	TRBD2	NA	TRBV14	TRBJ2-5
CASSETPNQPQHF	TGTGCCAGCAGTGAGACACCCAATCAGCCCCAGCATTTT	NA	once	TRBV6-1	TRBJ1-5
CASSLRTSGGSSSYNEQFF	TGTGCCAGCAGCCTACGGACTAGCGGGGGGTCGAGCTCCTACAATGAGCAGTTCTTC	TRBD2	NA	TRBV7-6	TRBJ2-1
CASSLGGGPGANVLTF	TGCGCCAGCAGCTTGGGCGGGGGCCCTGGGGCCAACGTCCTGACTTTC	NA	NA	TRBV5-1	TRBJ2-6
CAWGQVAQYF	TGTGCCTGGGGCCAGGTAGCCCAGTACTTC	NA	NA	TRBV30	TRBJ2-5
CASSLVQAPAEGYTF	TGTGCCAGCAGCTTAGTACAGGCCCCCGCTGAGGGCTACACCTTC	NA	few	TRBV7-2	TRBJ1-2
CAWRGGEGPHWSEQYF	TGTGCCTGGAGGGGAGGGGAGGGGCCGCATTGGAGCGAGCAGTACTTC	TRBD2	NA	TRBV30	TRBJ2-7
CASSVGQGANSPLHF	TGTGCCAGCAGTGTGGGACAGGGGGCGAATTCACCCCTCCACTTT	TRBD1	NA	TRBV2	TRBJ1-6
CASSSPRGLSTEAFF	TGTGCCAGCAGTTCCCCCAGGGGCCTTAGCACTGAAGCTTTCTTT	NA	NA	TRBV27	TRBJ1-1
CASSLVQDTQYF	TGCGCCAGCAGCTTGGTGCAGGATACGCAGTATTTT	NA	NA	TRBV5-1	TRBJ2-3
CASSFSRGANEQFF	TGTGCCAGCAGCTTCAGCCGGGGGGCTAATGAGCAGTTCTTC	NA	NA	TRBV11-2	TRBJ2-1
CSASGGSEQFF	TGCAGTGCTAGTGGGGGGAGTGAGCAGTTCTTC	NA	few	TRBV20-1	TRBJ2-1
CASSFKRTGVGTGELFF	TGTGCCAGCAGTTTCAAACGGACAGGGGTGGGCACCGGGGAGCTGTTTTTT	TRBD1	NA	TRBV28	TRBJ2-2
CASSHPLGTADSPLHF	TGTGCCAGCAGCCATCCATTGGGGACAGCGGATTCACCCCTCCACTTT	TRBD1	NA	TRBV5-4	TRBJ1-6
CASSSPTSGRYNEQFF	TGTGCCAGCAGCTCACCTACTAGCGGGAGATACAATGAGCAGTTCTTC	TRBD2	NA	TRBV11-3	TRBJ2-1
CASSLIDRNRSNQPQHF	TGTGCCAGCAGTTTGATTGACAGGAATAGGAGCAATCAGCCCCAGCATTTT	NA	few	TRBV5-4	TRBJ1-5
CASSLGTGDNQPQHF	TGTGCCAGCAGTCTTGGGACAGGGGACAATCAGCCCCAGCATTTT	TRBD1	NA	TRBV28	TRBJ1-5
CASMGQGLVEQYF	TGTGCCAGCATGGGACAGGGGTTGGTCGAGCAGTACTTC	TRBD1	NA	TRBV6-1	TRBJ2-7
CASSQKPDRPGELFF	TGTGCCAGCAGCCAGAAACCGGACAGGCCCGGGGAGCTGTTTTTT	TRBD1	NA	TRBV14	TRBJ2-2
CASRPLGQRNGYTF	TGTGCCAGCAGGCCGCTAGGACAGCGAAATGGCTACACCTTC	NA	NA	TRBV27	TRBJ1-2
CASSSGEQETQYF	TGTGCCAGCAGCTCGGGGGAGCAAGAGACCCAGTACTTC	NA	NA	TRBV4-2	TRBJ2-5
CAWSVRANTIYF	TGTGCCTGGAGTGTGAGGGCGAACACCATATATTTT	NA	once	TRBV30	TRBJ1-3
CASSQPGQGTDTQYF	TGTGCCAGCAGCCAGCCGGGACAGGGGACAGATACGCAGTATTTT	TRBD1	NA	TRBV5-6	TRBJ2-3
CASSVTGGTDTQYF	TGTGCCAGCAGTGTAACGGGGGGCACAGATACGCAGTATTTT	NA	NA	TRBV2	TRBJ2-3
CASSGTVGSNQPQHF	TGTGCCAGTAGCGGGACAGTCGGCAGCAATCAGCCCCAGCATTTT	TRBD1	NA	TRBV19	TRBJ1-5
CAWSPDRGNSPLHF	TGTGCCTGGAGTCCCGACAGGGGTAATTCACCCCTCCACTTT	TRBD1	NA	TRBV30	TRBJ1-6
CASSNWAGTGVETQYF	TGTGCCAGCAGTAATTGGGCGGGGACAGGGGTTGAGACCCAGTACTTC	TRBD1	NA	TRBV6-6	TRBJ2-5
CASSSRWDFQETQYF	TGTGCCAGCAGCTCGCGCTGGGACTTCCAAGAGACCCAGTACTTC	NA	NA	TRBV7-2	TRBJ2-5